This T cell receptor beta chain was recorded in a study of CD8 T cells in ankylosing spondylitis. As to this clonotype: Antigen specificity is unknown.

Study-wide points: A TCR beta motif of about eight highly homologous variants seemed to mark ankylosing spondylitis blood. Significantly higher representation of disease-linked clones was reported for matched ankylosing spondylitis synovial fluid.

The CDR3 extends over 15 amino acids. Trimming left V 3 bases short and J 3 bases short, with 13 bases between. CDR1 and CDR2 (germline): WSHSY, SAAADI. Scientists made TCR beta libraries using quantitative 5'-RACE with molecular barcodes. TCRdb ran MiXCR on the 5' RACE reads and lists one entry per CDR3 protein. Here the sample spans hundreds of thousands of distinct CDR3 sequences, roughly 32% being singletons. The chain links TRBV10-2 to TRBJ2-3; TRBD2 might be the D (7 bases). The sequence was collected from a male donor with ankylosing spondylitis or in good health (not recorded which). Sequenced: blood, either unsorted or a sorted T cell fraction (not recorded which). CDR3 in DNA: TGCGCCAGCAGTGATTTTGGGGGGGCGACAGATACGCAGTATTTT. It codes for CASSDFGGATDTQYF.